Detailed here is one T cell receptor beta chain. Its antigen remains unidentified. The CDR3 length is 11 residues. Germline lookup yields CDR1 DFQATT and CDR2 SNEGSKA (reference sequence). V shed 5 bases and J shed 13 bases, with 17 bases lying between them. This entry is derived from a study of Ad26.COV2.S vaccination and SARS-CoV-2 variants. Study results and limitations: Analytic work on TCR breadth and depth might have understated the full extent of total T cell responses.

Produced via immunoSEQ multiplex PCR; TCRdb's table is partial and in-frame only. The table records about 180,000 clones, roughly nine tenths of them present only once. The TCR sequence derives from a human donor who had recovered from COVID-19. V usage is TRBV20-1 and J usage is TRBJ1-1, with D possibly being TRBD1 (5 bases). This specimen was peripheral blood, taken after recovery from COVID-19. CDR3 sequence reads: CSARDVGRHFF. Written as DNA, the CDR3 is TGCAGTGCTCGGGACGTCGGGAGGCATTTCTTT.